These 19 T cell receptor beta chains originate from one sample sequenced in a study of blood T cell repertoires in COVID-19. Clones were sequenced by immunoSEQ multiplex PCR, and TCRdb holds only the in-frame ones, with some missing. Here the sample spans about 120,000 clones, 85% being singletons. Specimen: peripheral blood. The receptors originated from a man aged 60-69 years with acute or convalescent COVID-19.

The CDR3: CASSPNAGVPNNEQFF. The CDR3 DNA reads as TGTGCCAGCAGCCCAAACGCAGGGGTACCCAACAATGAGCAGTTCTTC. The V gene is TRBV7-6, the J gene TRBJ2-1; weak D call: TRBD1 (6 bases). CDR3 length equals 16 residues. V shed 5 bases and J shed 5 bases, with 19 bases lying between them. Germline V gene lookup returns CDR1 SGHVS and CDR2 FNYEAQ.

Points on this clone: A junction boundary mismatches the germline segment, possibly from a read error. The CDR3 sequence: CATSRGAGLLPFF. Here the CDR3 DNA reads TGTGCCACCAGCAGAGGGGCAGGCCTTCTACCCTTTTTT. The chain employs TRBV15 and TRBJ1-1; D is undetermined. There are 13 residues in the CDR3. The V gene's germline CDR1 is LNHNV and CDR2 YYDKDF (reference sequence).

V is TRBV28 and J is TRBJ1-2; D unresolved. Between the trimmed V and J ends, which lost 5 bases and 1 base, there was a span of 8 bases. The CDR3 extends over 13 amino acids. Germline V CDR1 and CDR2: MDHEN, SYDVKM. CDR3 protein: CASSEPFNYGYTF. Written as DNA, the CDR3 is TGTGCCAGCAGTGAGCCGTTTAACTATGGCTACACCTTC.

The chain recombines TRBV28 with TRBJ1-1; 10 positions match TRBD1. The germline V gene has CDR1 MDHEN and CDR2 SYDVKM. V was clipped by 8 bases and J by 5 bases; unmatched bases: 5. CDR3 length: 13 residues. The CDR3 region has the DNA TGTGCCAGCGGGTGGACAGGGGGGACTGAAGCTTTCTTT. It specifies CASGWTGGTEAFF.

V gene TRBV4-1 combines with J gene TRBJ1-5; 7 bases are a match to TRBD1. Germline lookup yields CDR1 MGHRA and CDR2 YSYEKL. Trimming took 4 bases from V and 6 from J; bases not matched to a gene: 6. The CDR3 sequence is 14 residues long. The chain's CDR3 is CASSLTGEAQPQHF. For the CDR3, the DNA is TGCGCCAGCAGCCTTACAGGGGAAGCTCAGCCCCAGCATTTT.

This clone has just a few counts. As DNA, the CDR3 is TGTGCCAGTAGTCCGGACAGGTACCTCTACGAGCAGTACTTC. This sequence encodes CASSPDRYLYEQYF. The chain combines TRBV19 with TRBJ2-7; TRBD1 agrees at 7 bases. The V and J ends lost 5 bases and 3 bases, in that order; junction bases with no gene match: 7. The length of the CDR3 is 14 residues. CDR1 and CDR2 (germline): LNHDA, SQIVND (reference sequence).

V usage is TRBV15 and J usage is TRBJ2-3; 9 bases match TRBD2. The V gene's germline CDR1 is LNHNV and CDR2 YYDKDF (reference sequence). The length of the CDR3 is 16 residues. J lost 6 bases, V lost 5 bases, and 12 bases had no gene match. The DNA of the CDR3 is TGTGCCACCAGCTTAGGGAGGCTAGCGGGATCTGATACGCAGTATTTT. This sequence encodes CATSLGRLAGSDTQYF.

V gene TRBV12-3 or TRBV12-4 combines with J gene TRBJ1-1; 8 nucleotides agree with TRBD1. Germline trimming cut 5 bases from V and 5 bases from J; bases unmatched to any gene: 4. This CDR3 is 13 amino acids long. CDR3 sequence (DNA): TGTGCCAGCAGTCAGGGGGCCGGGACTGAAGCTTTCTTT. Translation: CASSQGAGTEAFF.

In its sample, this clone was seen once. The chain recombines TRBV11-2 with TRBJ1-5; D is undetermined. The CDR3 is 15 amino acids. Germline CDR1 SGHAT, CDR2 FQNNGV. The V end was cut by 0 bases, the J end by 2 bases, with 8 bases between. The CDR3, as DNA: TGTGCCAGCAGCTTAGAAGGGAGGGGCAATCAGCCCCAGCATTTT. Its translation is CASSLEGRGNQPQHF.

V gene TRBV28 combines with J gene TRBJ1-2; perhaps TRBD1 as D (6 bases). Per germline, CDR1 MDHEN and CDR2 SYDVKM. The CDR3 has 13 amino acids. The ends were cut back, 6 bases at V and 8 bases at J, with 16 bases in the middle. As DNA, the CDR3 is TGTGCCAGCAGCCCGGGGGGGGGCTTGGGCTACACCTTC. Protein sequence: CASSPGGGLGYTF.

V is TRBV11-2 and J is TRBJ2-7; 7 positions match TRBD2. The germline V gene encodes CDR1 SGHAT and CDR2 FQNNGV. After removal of 5 bases from V and 2 bases from J, the junction contained 12 bases not matched to a gene. This CDR3 is built from 16 residues. The CDR3 protein is CASSIRGGGRTYEQYF. CDR3 DNA: TGTGCCAGCAGCATCCGAGGTGGCGGGAGAACCTACGAGCAGTACTTC.

This clone was counted between two and nine times. The genes are TRBV7-9 and TRBJ2-2; tentative D call: TRBD1 (5 bases). The CDR3 has 14 amino acids. CDR1 is SEHNR and CDR2 is FQNEAQ in the germline V gene (reference sequence). Trimming removed 3 bases at V and 7 bases at J, with 12 bases between. The CDR3 nucleotides are TGTGCCAGCAGCTTGGCAGGGTTCAGCGGGGAGCTGTTTTTT. Residues: CASSLAGFSGELFF. The whole variable domain, remainder taken from reference TRBV7-9 and TRBJ2-2, is DTGVSQNPRHKITKRGQNVTFRCDPISEHNRLYWYRQTLGQGPEFLTYFQNEAQLEKSRLLSDRFSAERPKGSFSTLEIQRTEQGDSAMYLCASSLAGFSGELFFGEGSRLTVL.

The CDR3 here is CASSPPGQGYTEAFF. The CDR3 nucleotides read TGTGCCAGCAGCCCCCCGGGACAGGGGTACACTGAAGCTTTCTTT. The chain uses TRBV5-4 and TRBJ1-1, with TRBD1 matching over 10 bases. V shed 4 bases and J 3 bases; nucleotides not matched to a gene: 6. The germline gives CDR1 SGHNT, CDR2 YYREEE (reference sequence). The CDR3 sequence is 15 residues long.

The V and J genes are TRBV19 and TRBJ2-5; D might be TRBD1 (5 bases). Germline CDR1 and CDR2: LNHDA and SQIVND (reference sequence). The V end was cut by 5 bases, the J end by 5 bases, with 18 bases between. The CDR3 length is 15 residues. The CDR3 sequence: CASSRSYQKGETQYF. The DNA of the CDR3 is TGTGCCAGTAGTCGCTCCTATCAGAAGGGGGAGACCCAGTACTTC.

The chain links TRBV19 to TRBJ2-6, with 8 bases fitting TRBD1. J lost 0 bases, V lost 3 bases, and 4 bases had no gene match. Looked up from germline, CDR1 is LNHDA and CDR2 is SQIVND (reference sequence). The CDR3 spans 17 residues. CDR3 amino acids: CASSIQGQVSGANVLTF. DNA of the CDR3: TGTGCCAGTAGTATCCAGGGACAGGTCTCTGGGGCCAACGTCCTGACTTTC.

The genes are TRBV10-2 and TRBJ1-3; 11 bases match TRBD1. The CDR3 covers 16 residues. V lost 6 bases, J lost 1 base, and 5 bases stayed unmatched. Germline lookup yields CDR1 WSHSY and CDR2 SAAADI. CDR3 in amino acids: CASSPGTGGSGNTIYF. CDR3 sequence (DNA): TGCGCCAGCAGCCCCGGGACAGGGGGTTCTGGAAACACCATATATTTT.

The rearrangement joins TRBV7-7 to TRBJ2-3; D remains unclear. V gave up 2 bases and J gave up 2 bases, with 11 bases separating them. This CDR3 is built from 15 residues. Germline-derived CDR1 and CDR2 are SSHAT and FNYEAQ (reference sequence). CDR3: CASSLSRLPTDTQYF. CDR3 coding DNA: TGTGCCAGCAGCTTAAGTCGACTCCCCACAGATACGCAGTATTTT.

This chain connects TRBV2 to TRBJ2-2; 10 bases match TRBD2. V shed 5 bases, J shed 8 bases, and the junction held 5 bases outside the gene matches. The CDR3 is 14 residues long. Looked up from germline, CDR1 is SNHLY and CDR2 is FYNNEI. In nucleotides, the CDR3 is TGTGCCAGCAGTACAGCGGGAGGGCATGGGGAGCTGTTTTTT. Translation gives CASSTAGGHGELFF.

The chain carries TRBV7-8 and TRBJ1-2; D is perhaps TRBD1 (5 bases). Germline CDR1 and CDR2: SGHVS and FQNEAQ. The CDR3 covers 20 residues. The V and J ends lost 1 base and 2 bases respectively, with 26 bases between them. CDR3 DNA sequence: TGTGCCAGCAGCTTAGATAAAAGCAGGAGGGTAACCCGGGGGAACTATGGCTACACCTTC. This codes for CASSLDKSRRVTRGNYGYTF.